The next 11 T cell receptor beta chains were all read from a single sample in a study of CD8+CD57+ T cells in acquired aplastic anemia listed by TCRdb under 2018. The run used an Illumina HiSeq 2000. TCR beta VDJ combination and CDR3 sequence profiling used genomic DNA as the template. TCRdb reworked the public reads: Q25 trimming with fastp, MiXCR clone assembly, productive beta chains retained. Rows with one shared CDR3 protein collapse into an entry with the most common genes and DNA. The sample contains 55,000 to 60,000 distinct CDR3 sequences, roughly three fifths of them found a single time. The top ten constitute about 15% of the sample. Flow cytometry had shown CD8+CD57+ cell expansion in the patients selected for sequencing. Sequences were obtained from sorted CD4+, CD8+, or CD8+CD57+ T cells (not recorded which) from PBMCs. The receptor set was obtained from a human donor with aplastic anemia.

Ten or more counts support this clonotype. The rearrangement uses TRBV10-2 and TRBJ2-5; 7 nucleotides align to TRBD2. J lost 3 bases, V lost 0 bases, and 16 bases had no gene match. CDR3 length: 19 residues. Germline V gene data show CDR1 as WSHSY and CDR2 as SAAADI. The CDR3 DNA follows: TGCGCCAGCAGTGAGTCTTTGACTAGCTTCGATTACACCGAAGAGACCCAGTACTTC. Protein: CASSESLTSFDYTEETQYF.

Remarks on this clonotype: The junction shows a germline mismatch at one end, possibly a read error. This rearrangement joins TRBV10-3 to TRBJ2-3; 8 bases are a match to TRBD2. The V gene's germline CDR1 is ENHRY and CDR2 SYGVKD. The CDR3 extends over 15 amino acids. CDR3 bases: TGTGCCAGCAGTGCCGCGGGGGGCTACACAGATACGCAGTATTTT. Translating it yields CASSAAGGYTDTQYF.

This chain uses TRBV15 with TRBJ1-2; TRBD1 aligns across 7 bases. The CDR3 sequence is 12 residues long. Looked up from germline, CDR1 is LNHNV and CDR2 is YYDKDF (reference sequence). J lost 8 bases, V lost 6 bases, and 6 bases had no gene match. CDR3 residues: CATREGAGGYTF. The CDR3 DNA follows: TGTGCCACCAGGGAGGGGGCCGGAGGCTACACCTTC.

This chain joins TRBV7-8 and TRBJ2-3; D gene ambiguous. The CDR3 runs to 13 residues. Deletions cut 5 bases from V and 4 bases from J, with 10 bases between. Per germline, CDR1 SGHVS and CDR2 FQNEAQ. For the CDR3, the DNA is TGTGCCAGCAGCCCACGCCAGGCAGATACGCAGTATTTT. This codes for CASSPRQADTQYF.

This chain connects TRBV2 to TRBJ2-7; TRBD1 matches at 7 bases. Looked up from germline, CDR1 is SNHLY and CDR2 is FYNNEI. This CDR3 is built from 14 residues. The V gene end was trimmed by 6 bases and the J gene end by 3 bases; junction bases not matched to a gene: 8. The CDR3, as DNA: TGTGCCAGCAGAAGACCGGGACAGAGCTACGAGCAGTACTTC. Translating gives CASRRPGQSYEQYF.

This chain joins TRBV7-9 and TRBJ1-2; D possibly corresponds to TRBD1 (5 bases). The CDR3 runs 14 residues. Germline CDR1 is SEHNR and CDR2 is FQNEAQ (reference sequence). Deletions cut 4 bases from V and 8 bases from J, with 17 bases between. Here the CDR3 DNA reads TGTGCCAGCAGCTCCCCCCAGGGAACGGGCGGCTACACCTTC. Its translation is CASSSPQGTGGYTF.

This chain connects TRBV6-2 or TRBV6-3 to TRBJ2-1, with 7 bases aligning to TRBD1. This CDR3 comprises 15 residues. The V and J ends lost 2 bases and 9 bases, in that order; junction bases with no gene match: 10. Looked up from germline, CDR1 is MNHEY and CDR2 is SVGEGT. As DNA, the CDR3 is TGTGCCAGCAGTTACCTCGGACAGGCCCGAGGTGAGCAGTTCTTC. This sequence encodes CASSYLGQARGEQFF.

The chain employs TRBV19 and TRBJ1-2, with 10 positions matching TRBD1. The trim removed 4 bases at V and 4 bases at J, leaving 6 bases unmatched. The CDR3 loop spans 15 amino acids. Germline CDR1 LNHDA, CDR2 SQIVND (reference sequence). The CDR3 DNA follows: TGTGCCAGTAGTAAACCGGGACAGGGGTTCTATGGCTACACCTTC. Residues: CASSKPGQGFYGYTF. The full variable domain, rest sourced from reference TRBV19 and TRBJ1-2, is DGGITQSPKYLFRKEGQNVTLSCEQNLNHDAMYWYRQDPGQGLRLIYYSQIVNDFQKGDIAEGYSVSREKKESFPLTVTSAQKNPTAFYLCASSKPGQGFYGYTFGSGTRLTVV.

The chain combines TRBV6-2 or TRBV6-3 with TRBJ2-7, with D possibly matching TRBD1 (6 bases). V shed 1 base and J shed 5 bases, with 12 bases lying between them. The CDR3 contains 14 residues. The germline V gene encodes CDR1 MNHEY and CDR2 SVGEGT. CDR3 loop: CASSYFTGSHEQYF. Here the CDR3 DNA reads TGTGCCAGCAGTTACTTTACAGGGTCCCACGAGCAGTACTTC.

This rearrangement joins TRBV15 to TRBJ2-3; D uncertain. CDR1 and CDR2 from the germline V gene are LNHNV and YYDKDF (reference sequence). With 1 base removed from V and 2 bases from J, the gap between germline ends came to 10 bases. This CDR3 spans 15 amino acids. The chain's CDR3 is CATSRGAPVTDTQYF. The CDR3, as DNA: TGTGCCACCAGCAGAGGTGCCCCTGTCACAGATACGCAGTATTTT.

V usage is TRBV12-3 or TRBV12-4 and J usage is TRBJ1-1, with D tentatively TRBD1 (5 bases). CDR3 length: 15 amino acids. V dropped 5 bases and J dropped 3 bases, with 16 bases sitting between them. The CDR3 DNA reads as TGTGCCAGCAGTCTCCGTCGGGACGACTACACTGAAGCTTTCTTT. Its protein product is CASSLRRDDYTEAFF.